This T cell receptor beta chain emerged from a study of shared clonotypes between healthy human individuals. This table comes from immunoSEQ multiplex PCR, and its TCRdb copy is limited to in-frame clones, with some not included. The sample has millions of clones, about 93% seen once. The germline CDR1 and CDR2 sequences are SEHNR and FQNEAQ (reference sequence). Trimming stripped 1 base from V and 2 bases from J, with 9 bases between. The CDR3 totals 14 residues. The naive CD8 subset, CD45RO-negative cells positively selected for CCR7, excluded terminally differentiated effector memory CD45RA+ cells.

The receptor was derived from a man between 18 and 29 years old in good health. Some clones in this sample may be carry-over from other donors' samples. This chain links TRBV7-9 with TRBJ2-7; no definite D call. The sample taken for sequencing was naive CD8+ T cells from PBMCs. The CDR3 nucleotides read TGTGCCAGCAGCTTAGGAGTAACAACCTACGAGCAGTACTTC. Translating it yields CASSLGVTTYEQYF.